These 19 T cell receptor beta chains share one sample of origin, sequenced in a study of T cells in Graves' hyperthyroidism and ophthalmopathy. TCR beta CDR3 sequences were amplified from RNA transcripts. Carried out on the TCR CDR3, a first-round RT-PCR used the HTBI primer set. Using its own MiXCR run on the multiplex PCR reads, TCRdb lists one record per CDR3 protein. The profile shows approximately 530,000 distinct CDR3 sequences, approximately 16% of them singletons. Sequencing used blood. The receptors here all came from a woman aged 18-29 years with Graves' hyperthyroidism.

The chain recombines TRBV6-1 with TRBJ2-1; 11 nucleotides agree with TRBD2. CDR3 size: 15 residues. Germline V gene data show CDR1 as MNHNS and CDR2 as SASEGT. Trimming removed 6 bases from V and 7 bases from J; junction bases left unmatched: 8. The CDR3 spells CASRSTSGGRNEQFF. The CDR3 DNA sequence: TGTGCCAGCAGATCTACTAGCGGGGGTCGGAATGAGCAGTTCTTC.

The rearrangement uses TRBV29-1 and TRBJ2-5, with TRBD1 identical over 7 bases. Germline V gene lookup returns CDR1 SQVTM and CDR2 ANQGSEA. With 2 bases clipped from V and 13 bases from J, the junction kept 13 bases outside the gene matches. This CDR3 has 13 amino acids. The DNA of the CDR3 is TGCAGCGTTGAAAAGGTTGCAGGGGGACCGGTGTACTTC. It is translated as CSVEKVAGGPVYF.

This chain uses TRBV20-1 with TRBJ2-3, with 8 bases lining up with TRBD2. The CDR3 spans 14 residues. V was clipped by 3 bases and J by 4 bases; unmatched bases: 6. Germline loops: CDR1 DFQATT, CDR2 SNEGSKA (reference sequence). For the CDR3, the DNA is TGCAGTGCTAGCATCGGGGGGGGGGCAGATACGCAGTATTTT. Protein: CSASIGGGADTQYF.

This clonotype has a count of ten or more. This rearrangement joins TRBV28 to TRBJ2-1, with D maybe TRBD2 (6 bases). V lost 3 bases to trimming and J lost 6 bases, with 27 bases between them. The germline V gene encodes CDR1 MDHEN and CDR2 SYDVKM. This CDR3 spans 19 amino acids. CDR3 coding DNA: TGTGCCAGCAGTTTCCTCACGTACAAATCACCCCCCGGGGGCAATGAGCAGTTCTTC. It translates to CASSFLTYKSPPGGNEQFF.

A few counts support this clonotype. The chain carries TRBV6-2 or TRBV6-3 and TRBJ2-2; a weak D match, TRBD2 (5 bases). V shed 0 bases and J shed 6 bases, with 8 bases lying between them. CDR3 size: 14 residues. Germline CDR1 reads MNHEY; CDR2 reads SVGEGT. As DNA, the CDR3 is TGTGCCAGCAGTTACTCGGTGAGGGCCGGGGAGCTGTTTTTT. This encodes CASSYSVRAGELFF.

This clonotype came up many times. V is TRBV20-1 and J is TRBJ2-3, with 7 nucleotides matching TRBD2. V trimming: 3 bases; J trimming: 2 bases; junction bases outside the gene matches: 5. The CDR3 has 14 residues. CDR1 and CDR2 (germline): DFQATT, SNEGSKA (reference sequence). CDR3 DNA: TGCAGTGCTAGGACTAGCACGTCCACAGATACGCAGTATTTT. Its protein is CSARTSTSTDTQYF.

This chain connects TRBV20-1 to TRBJ2-7, with TRBD2 identical over 13 bases. Unmatched junction bases numbered 9, after V lost 1 base and J lost 0 bases. CDR1 and CDR2 from the germline V gene are DFQATT and SNEGSKA (reference sequence). The CDR3 spans 18 residues. CDR3 DNA: TGCAGTGCTAGAGCTCCGGGACTAGCGGGGTGGTTCTCCTACGAGCAGTACTTC. Amino acids: CSARAPGLAGWFSYEQYF.

This chain uses TRBV10-3 with TRBJ1-5; 7 positions match TRBD1. Per the germline V gene, CDR1 is ENHRY and CDR2 is SYGVKD. This CDR3 has 15 residues. Trimming at V came to 4 bases and at J to 5 bases, leaving 8 bases not matched to a gene. CDR3 loop: CAISGGQPGDQPQHF. CDR3 nucleotide sequence: TGTGCCATCAGTGGGGGACAGCCGGGTGATCAGCCCCAGCATTTT.

This clonotype was observed many times. V and J are TRBV11-2 and TRBJ1-2; the match to TRBD1 covers 8 bases. With 4 bases clipped from V and 3 bases from J, the junction kept 4 bases outside the gene matches. Per the germline V gene, CDR1 is SGHAT and CDR2 is FQNNGV. The CDR3 spans 14 residues. CDR3 in DNA: TGTGCCAGCAGCTCGACAGGGGACGACTATGGCTACACCTTC. It codes for CASSSTGDDYGYTF.

This sequence joins TRBV12-3 or TRBV12-4 and TRBJ2-7; D unclear. V was shortened by 5 bases and J by 1 base, with 6 bases between the two germline ends. This CDR3 has 12 amino acids. The DNA for the CDR3 is TGTGCCAGCAGTCCCGCTTCCTACGAGCAGTACTTC. The encoded protein is CASSPASYEQYF.

This clonotype has only a few counts. The chain employs TRBV13 and TRBJ2-1, with 9 positions matching TRBD1. This CDR3 contains 15 residues. Germline values: CDR1 PRHDT, CDR2 FYEKMQ (reference sequence). The trim removed 8 bases at V and 9 bases at J, leaving 14 bases unmatched. The CDR3 spells CASFPHGQGRAEQFF. The CDR3 nucleotides read TGTGCCAGCTTTCCACATGGACAGGGGAGGGCTGAGCAGTTCTTC. Complete variable domain (other parts from reference TRBV13 and TRBJ2-1): AAGVIQSPRHLIKEKRETATLKCYPIPRHDTVYWYQQGPGQDPQFLISFYEKMQSDKGSIPDRFSAQQFSDYHSELNMSSLELGDSALYFCASFPHGQGRAEQFFGPGTRLTVL.

This clonotype was picked up a small number of times. The rearrangement links TRBV20-1 to TRBJ2-1, with D perhaps TRBD2 (5 bases). The CDR3 has 15 residues. CDR1 is DFQATT, CDR2 SNEGSKA, per germline (reference sequence). Trimming removed 1 base at V and 3 bases at J, with 13 bases between. Written as DNA, the CDR3 is TGCAGTGCTAGAGTCCGGACGGGGTTCTACAATGAGCAGTTCTTC. Amino acids: CSARVRTGFYNEQFF.

There are many counts of this clonotype. The chain links TRBV5-1 to TRBJ2-1, with D tentatively TRBD2 (5 bases). Germline V gene sequence: CDR1 SGHRS, CDR2 YFSETQ. V gave up 0 bases and J gave up 5 bases, with 12 bases separating them. This CDR3 comprises 15 residues. CDR3 nucleotide sequence: TGCGCCAGCAGCTTGGCACCTAGCATGCACAATGAGCAGTTCTTC. It yields the protein CASSLAPSMHNEQFF.

The gene calls are TRBV29-1 and TRBJ1-3, with D possibly TRBD1 on 6 matching bases. CDR3 length: 21 residues. The germline CDR1 and CDR2 sequences are SQVTM and ANQGSEA. The V end was cut by 3 bases, the J end by 0 bases, with 30 bases between. The CDR3 loop is CSVEVPRGGAHLPRSGNTIYF. As DNA, the CDR3 is TGCAGCGTTGAGGTCCCTAGAGGGGGGGCCCACCTTCCCCGCTCTGGAAACACCATATATTTT.

V and J are TRBV7-3 and TRBJ2-7, with D possibly TRBD2 on 5 matching bases. There are 15 residues in the CDR3. Germline loops: CDR1 SGHTA, CDR2 FQGTGA. With 2 bases removed from V and 3 bases from J, the gap between germline ends came to 14 bases. In DNA form, the CDR3 reads TGTGCCAGCAGCTTAGGTCCGGGATCCTACTACGAGCAGTACTTC. Its protein product is CASSLGPGSYYEQYF.

This clonotype has a handful of counts. The chain uses TRBV15 and TRBJ2-4; the D is unclear. V was clipped by 4 bases and J by 7 bases, with 14 bases between them. Germline CDR1 LNHNV, CDR2 YYDKDF (reference sequence). This CDR3 has 14 residues. CDR3 coding DNA: TGTGCCACCAGCACAAAAAGAGAGGTGAACATTCAGTACTTC. Its protein is CATSTKREVNIQYF.

This clonotype has ten or more counts. The rearrangement joins TRBV24-1 to TRBJ2-7; D is uncertain. The V end lost 1 base, the J end lost 2 bases, and 8 bases lay between the germline ends. Germline V lookup: CDR1 KGHDR, CDR2 SFDVKD. The CDR3 extends over 14 amino acids. The CDR3 nucleotides are TGTGCCACCAGTGATTTCAGCGACCCCTACGAGCAGTACTTC. Its translation is CATSDFSDPYEQYF.

CDR3: CASSPGWRGEKLFF. The CDR3 bases are TGTGCCAGCAGTCCGGGGTGGCGGGGTGAAAAACTGTTTTTT. The V and J genes are TRBV12-3 or TRBV12-4 and TRBJ1-4; D remains ambiguous. The CDR3 sequence is 14 residues long. V was shortened by 5 bases and J by 7 bases, with 14 bases between the two germline ends.

The chain recombines TRBV7-9 with TRBJ2-5; D remains ambiguous. V was pared by 5 bases and J by 1 base, with 17 bases between. In germline, CDR1 is SEHNR, CDR2 FQNEAQ (reference sequence). This CDR3 spans 16 amino acids. The CDR3 DNA reads TGTGCCAGCAGCCAAACCCCCGCGGCCCCCCAAGAGACCCAGTACTTC. It is translated as CASSQTPAAPQETQYF.